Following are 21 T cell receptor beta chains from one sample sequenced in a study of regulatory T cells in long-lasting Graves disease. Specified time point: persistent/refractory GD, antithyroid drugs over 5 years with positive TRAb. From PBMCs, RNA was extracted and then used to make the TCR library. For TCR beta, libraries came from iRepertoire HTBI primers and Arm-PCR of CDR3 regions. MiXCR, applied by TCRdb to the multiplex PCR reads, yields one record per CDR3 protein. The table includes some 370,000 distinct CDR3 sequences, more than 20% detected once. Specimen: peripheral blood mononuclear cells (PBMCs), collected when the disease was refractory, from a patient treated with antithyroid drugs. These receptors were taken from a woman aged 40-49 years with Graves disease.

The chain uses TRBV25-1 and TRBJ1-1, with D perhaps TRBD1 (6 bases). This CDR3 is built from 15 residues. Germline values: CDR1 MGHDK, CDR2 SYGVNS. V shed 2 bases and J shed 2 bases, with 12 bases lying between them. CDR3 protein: CASSEPGGGNTEAFF. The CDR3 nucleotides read TGTGCCAGCAGTGAACCGGGGGGGGGCAACACTGAAGCTTTCTTT.

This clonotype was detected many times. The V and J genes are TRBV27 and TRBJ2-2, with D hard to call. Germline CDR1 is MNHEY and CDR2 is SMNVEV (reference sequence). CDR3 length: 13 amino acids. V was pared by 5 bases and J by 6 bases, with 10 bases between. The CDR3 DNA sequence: TGTGCCAGCAGTCCTCCCTTCTCCGGGGAGCTGTTTTTT. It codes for CASSPPFSGELFF.

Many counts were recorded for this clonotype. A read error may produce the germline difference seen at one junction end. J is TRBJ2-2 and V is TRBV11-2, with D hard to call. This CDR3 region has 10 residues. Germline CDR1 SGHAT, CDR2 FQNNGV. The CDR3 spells CASSTRELFF. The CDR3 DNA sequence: TGTGCCAGCAGCACCCGGGAGCTGTTTTTT.

The CDR3 DNA reads as TGTGCCAGCAGTTTATTACTGGCTGGCACTGAAGCTTTCTTT. Translating it yields CASSLLLAGTEAFF. The chain joins TRBV28 to TRBJ1-1; D gene unclear. The V gene lost 1 base and the J gene lost 4 bases, with 10 bases spanning the gap. Looked up from germline, CDR1 is MDHEN and CDR2 is SYDVKM. The CDR3 is 14 amino acids.

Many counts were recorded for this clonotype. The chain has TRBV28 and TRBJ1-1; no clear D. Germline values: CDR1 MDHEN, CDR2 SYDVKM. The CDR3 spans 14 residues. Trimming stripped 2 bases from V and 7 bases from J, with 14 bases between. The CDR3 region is CASSLVVRTLEAFF. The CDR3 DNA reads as TGTGCCAGCAGTTTAGTGGTCAGAACCCTTGAAGCTTTCTTT.

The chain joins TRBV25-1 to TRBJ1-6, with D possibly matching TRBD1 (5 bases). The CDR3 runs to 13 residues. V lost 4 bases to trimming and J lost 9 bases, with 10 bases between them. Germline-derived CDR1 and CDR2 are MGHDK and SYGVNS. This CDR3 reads CASSVYGGSPLHF. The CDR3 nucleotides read TGTGCCAGCAGTGTTTACGGGGGTTCACCCCTCCACTTT.

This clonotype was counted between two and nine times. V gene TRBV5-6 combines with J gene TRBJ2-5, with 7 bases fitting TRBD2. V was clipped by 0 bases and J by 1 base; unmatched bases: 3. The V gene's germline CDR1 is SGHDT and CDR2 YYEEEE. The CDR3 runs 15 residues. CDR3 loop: CASSLAGGTQETQYF. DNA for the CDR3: TGTGCCAGCAGCTTGGCCGGGGGGACCCAAGAGACCCAGTACTTC.

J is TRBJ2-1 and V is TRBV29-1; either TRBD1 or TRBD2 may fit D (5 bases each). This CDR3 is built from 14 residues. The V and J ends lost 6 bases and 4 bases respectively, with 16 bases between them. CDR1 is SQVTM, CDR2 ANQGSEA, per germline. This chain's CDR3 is CSVVSARGYNEQFF. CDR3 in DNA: TGCAGCGTAGTCTCGGCGAGGGGTTACAATGAGCAGTTCTTC.

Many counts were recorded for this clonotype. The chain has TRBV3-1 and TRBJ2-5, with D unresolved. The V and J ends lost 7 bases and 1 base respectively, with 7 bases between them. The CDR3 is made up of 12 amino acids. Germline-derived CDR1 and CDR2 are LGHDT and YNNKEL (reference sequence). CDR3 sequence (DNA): TGTGCCAGCATAGACACCCAAGAGACCCAGTACTTC. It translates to CASIDTQETQYF.

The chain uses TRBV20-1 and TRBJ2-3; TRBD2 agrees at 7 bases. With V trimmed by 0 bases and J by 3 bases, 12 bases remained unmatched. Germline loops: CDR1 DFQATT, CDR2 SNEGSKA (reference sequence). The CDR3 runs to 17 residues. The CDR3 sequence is CSARERWRELKTDTQYF. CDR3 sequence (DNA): TGCAGTGCTAGAGAAAGGTGGCGGGAGCTTAAGACAGATACGCAGTATTTT.

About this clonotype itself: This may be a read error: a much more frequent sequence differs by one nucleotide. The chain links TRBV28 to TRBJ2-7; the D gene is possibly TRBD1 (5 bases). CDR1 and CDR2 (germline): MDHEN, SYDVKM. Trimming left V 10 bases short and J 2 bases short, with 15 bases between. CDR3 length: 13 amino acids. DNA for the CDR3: TGTGCCACCCAGAGACAGATTCCCTACGAGCAGTACTTC. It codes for CATQRQIPYEQYF.

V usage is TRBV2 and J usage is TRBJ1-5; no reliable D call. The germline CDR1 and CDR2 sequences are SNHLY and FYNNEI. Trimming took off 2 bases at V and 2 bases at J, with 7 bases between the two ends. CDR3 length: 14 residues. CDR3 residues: CASSETTGNQPQHF. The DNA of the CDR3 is TGTGCCAGCAGTGAAACTACAGGCAATCAGCCCCAGCATTTT. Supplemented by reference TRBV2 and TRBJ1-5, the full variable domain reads EPEVTQTPSHQVTQMGQEVILRCVPISNHLYFYWYRQILGQKVEFLVSFYNNEISEKSEIFDDQFSVERPDGSNFTLKIRSTKLEDSAMYFCASSETTGNQPQHFGDGTRLSIL.

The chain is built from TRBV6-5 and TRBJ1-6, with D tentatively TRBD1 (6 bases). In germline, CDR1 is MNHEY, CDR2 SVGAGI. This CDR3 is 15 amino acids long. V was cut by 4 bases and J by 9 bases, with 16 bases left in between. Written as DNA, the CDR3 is TGTGCCAGCAGTTCCCTAACAGGGTTAGGTTCACCCCTCCACTTT. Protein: CASSSLTGLGSPLHF.

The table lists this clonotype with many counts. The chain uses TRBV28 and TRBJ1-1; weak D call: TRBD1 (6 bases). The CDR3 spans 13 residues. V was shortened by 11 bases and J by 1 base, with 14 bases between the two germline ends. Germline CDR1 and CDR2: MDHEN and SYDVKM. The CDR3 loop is CAGGGGGNTEAFF. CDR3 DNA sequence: TGTGCCGGGGGCGGGGGCGGGAACACTGAAGCTTTCTTT.

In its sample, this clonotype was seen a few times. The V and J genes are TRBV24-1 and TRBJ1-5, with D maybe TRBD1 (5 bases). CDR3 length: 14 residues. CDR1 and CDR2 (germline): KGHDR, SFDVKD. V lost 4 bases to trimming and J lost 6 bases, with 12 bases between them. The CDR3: CATSDFDSIQPQHF. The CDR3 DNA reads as TGTGCCACCAGTGACTTCGACAGTATTCAGCCCCAGCATTTT.

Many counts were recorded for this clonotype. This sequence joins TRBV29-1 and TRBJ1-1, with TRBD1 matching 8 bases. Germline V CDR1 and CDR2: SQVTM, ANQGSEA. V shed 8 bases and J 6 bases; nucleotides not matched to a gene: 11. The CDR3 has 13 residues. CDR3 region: CSSTGTGVAEAFF. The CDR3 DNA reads TGCAGCTCAACCGGGACAGGTGTCGCTGAAGCTTTCTTT.

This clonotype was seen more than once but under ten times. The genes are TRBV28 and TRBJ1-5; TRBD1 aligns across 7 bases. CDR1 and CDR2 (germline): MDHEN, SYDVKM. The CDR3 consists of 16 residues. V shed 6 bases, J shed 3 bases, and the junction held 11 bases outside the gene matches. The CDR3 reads CASSPIRDRPNQPQHF. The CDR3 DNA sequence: TGTGCCAGCAGCCCCATTAGGGACAGACCCAATCAGCCCCAGCATTTT.

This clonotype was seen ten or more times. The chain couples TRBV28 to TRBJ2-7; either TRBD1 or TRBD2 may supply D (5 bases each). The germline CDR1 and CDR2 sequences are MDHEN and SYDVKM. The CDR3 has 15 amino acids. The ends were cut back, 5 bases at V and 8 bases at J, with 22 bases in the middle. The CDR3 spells CASSISGTATTQQYF. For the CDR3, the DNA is TGTGCCAGCAGTATCTCCGGGACGGCTACTACGCAGCAGTACTTC.

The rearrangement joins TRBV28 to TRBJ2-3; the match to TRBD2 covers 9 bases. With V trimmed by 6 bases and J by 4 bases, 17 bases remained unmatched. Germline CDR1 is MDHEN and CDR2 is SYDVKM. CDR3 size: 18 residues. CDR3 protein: CASSIPSGKVLWADTQYF. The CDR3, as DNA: TGTGCCAGCAGCATCCCTAGCGGGAAGGTTTTGTGGGCAGATACGCAGTATTTT.

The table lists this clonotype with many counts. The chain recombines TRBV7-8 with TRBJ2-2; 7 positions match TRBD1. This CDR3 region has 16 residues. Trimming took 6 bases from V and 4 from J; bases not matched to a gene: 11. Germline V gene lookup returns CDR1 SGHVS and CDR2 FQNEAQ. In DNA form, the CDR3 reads TGTGCCAGCAGATCTAGTTTCAGGGGGATCACCGGGGAGCTGTTTTTT. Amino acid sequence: CASRSSFRGITGELFF. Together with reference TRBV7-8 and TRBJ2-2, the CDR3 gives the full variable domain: GAGVSQSPRYKVAKRGQDVALRCDPISGHVSLFWYQQALGQGPEFLTYFQNEAQLDKSGLPSDRFFAERPEGSVSTLKIQRTQQEDSAVYLCASRSSFRGITGELFFGEGSRLTVL.

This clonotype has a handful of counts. This CDR3 reads CASSTGYQVNTEAFF. The DNA of the CDR3 is TGTGCCAGTAGTACAGGGTACCAAGTTAACACTGAAGCTTTCTTT. The chain uses TRBV19 and TRBJ1-1, with D tentatively TRBD1 (5 bases). V gave up 4 bases and J gave up 2 bases, with 14 bases separating them. There are 15 residues in the CDR3. The germline V gene encodes CDR1 LNHDA and CDR2 SQIVND (reference sequence). Full variable domain (remainder filled in from reference TRBV19 and TRBJ1-1): DGGITQSPKYLFRKEGQNVTLSCEQNLNHDAMYWYRQDPGQGLRLIYYSQIVNDFQKGDIAEGYSVSREKKESFPLTVTSAQKNPTAFYLCASSTGYQVNTEAFFGQGTRLTVV.